This passage covers 20 T cell receptor beta chains from one sample sequenced in a study of blood T cell repertoires in COVID-19. Here immunoSEQ multiplex PCR was the method, and the copy in TCRdb shows in-frame clones only, minus some. The table includes 150,000 to 200,000 clones, roughly 89% detected once. Sequenced: PBMCs or T cells enriched from blood (not recorded which). These receptors originate from a woman in her thirties or forties with acute COVID-19.

The CDR3 region has the DNA TGTGCCAGCAGCCCTCAGGGGGCACACAGCTCCCGACCCGAGCAGTACTTC. Residues: CASSPQGAHSSRPEQYF. This rearrangement joins TRBV7-8 to TRBJ2-7, with TRBD1 matching over 8 bases. Trimming removed 5 bases from V and 6 bases from J; junction bases left unmatched: 18. Per the germline V gene, CDR1 is SGHVS and CDR2 is FQNEAQ. The CDR3 extends over 17 amino acids.

This clone was seen a handful of times. V and J are TRBV11-2 and TRBJ2-7, with 7 bases lining up with TRBD2. The CDR3 is 15 residues long. The V gene end was trimmed by 1 base and the J gene end by 1 base; junction bases not matched to a gene: 4. CDR1 SGHAT and CDR2 FQNNGV come from the germline V gene. The CDR3 region has the DNA TGTGCCAGCAGCTTAGCGGCTAGCGGATCCTACGAGCAGTACTTC. Encoded protein: CASSLAASGSYEQYF.

The rearrangement joins TRBV6-4 to TRBJ2-3, with 10 bases fitting TRBD2. Germline V gene lookup returns CDR1 MRHNA and CDR2 SNTAGT. The junction had 6 bases not matched to a gene; V was cut back by 3 bases and J by 6 bases. This CDR3 region has 15 residues. CDR3 residues: CASSETSGAGDTQYF. CDR3 bases: TGTGCCAGCAGTGAAACTAGCGGGGCAGGGGATACGCAGTATTTT.

This clone came up once. The chain joins TRBV27 to TRBJ2-1; TRBD2 agrees at 14 bases. Trimming at V came to 1 base and at J to 10 bases, leaving 12 bases not matched to a gene. The CDR3 loop spans 18 amino acids. From germline, CDR1 is MNHEY and CDR2 SMNVEV (reference sequence). Here the CDR3 reads CASSLLKSGTSGRTEQFF. In nucleotides, the CDR3 is TGTGCCAGCAGTTTATTAAAAAGCGGGACTAGCGGGAGAACCGAGCAGTTCTTC.

This clone was observed once. This sequence joins TRBV5-1 and TRBJ2-7; 7 nucleotides match TRBD2. CDR1 is SGHRS and CDR2 is YFSETQ in the germline V gene. Germline trimming cut 0 bases from V and 3 bases from J; bases unmatched to any gene: 3. There are 14 residues in the CDR3. This CDR3 reads CASSLAGGNYEQYF. Written as DNA, the CDR3 is TGCGCCAGCAGCTTGGCGGGAGGAAACTACGAGCAGTACTTC.

This clone has just a few counts. The rearrangement uses TRBV14 and TRBJ1-2; D might be TRBD1 (6 bases). V was pared by 3 bases and J by 4 bases, with 18 bases between. Germline lookup yields CDR1 SGHDN and CDR2 FVKESK. The CDR3 runs 16 residues. This chain's CDR3 is CASSQDSSPSSYGYTF. In DNA form, the CDR3 reads TGTGCCAGCAGCCAGGACAGCTCCCCTTCTTCCTATGGCTACACCTTC.

J is TRBJ1-2 and V is TRBV19; maybe TRBD1 (6 bases). Germline loops: CDR1 LNHDA, CDR2 SQIVND (reference sequence). Between the trimmed V and J ends, which lost 8 bases and 4 bases, there was a span of 17 bases. This CDR3 contains 14 residues. The DNA for the CDR3 is TGTGCCAGTTCACAGAACAGGGTCGCCTATGGCTACACCTTC. This encodes CASSQNRVAYGYTF.

This chain joins TRBV5-1 and TRBJ2-3; 8 nucleotides agree with TRBD2. The CDR3 has 15 amino acids. Germline V gene sequence: CDR1 SGHRS, CDR2 YFSETQ. The V gene end was trimmed by 1 base and the J gene end by 1 base; junction bases not matched to a gene: 2. CDR3 coding DNA: TGCGCCAGCAGCTTGACTAGCGGTCGCACAGATACGCAGTATTTT. It yields the protein CASSLTSGRTDTQYF. The full variable domain, its missing parts supplied by reference TRBV5-1 and TRBJ2-3, is KAGVTQTPRYLIKTRGQQVTLSCSPISGHRSVSWYQQTPGQGLQFLFEYFSETQRNKGNFPGRFSGRQFSNSRSEMNVSTLELGDSALYLCASSLTSGRTDTQYFGPGTRLTVL.

The chain uses TRBV19 and TRBJ1-3; 9 nucleotides agree with TRBD1. The germline CDR1 and CDR2 sequences are LNHDA and SQIVND (reference sequence). V shed 7 bases and J 1 base; nucleotides not matched to a gene: 8. The CDR3 covers 16 residues. The CDR3 spells CASTRDRARSGNTIYF. For the CDR3, the DNA is TGTGCCAGTACCCGGGACAGGGCAAGATCTGGAAACACCATATATTTT.

The gene calls are TRBV19 and TRBJ2-2; 14 bases match TRBD2. The germline V gene has CDR1 LNHDA and CDR2 SQIVND (reference sequence). CDR3 length: 15 amino acids. V shed 9 bases and J 6 bases; nucleotides not matched to a gene: 6. The chain's CDR3 is CASLLGLAGAGELFF. The CDR3 nucleotides are TGTGCCAGCCTACTGGGACTAGCGGGAGCCGGGGAGCTGTTTTTT. Variable domain in full (rest from reference TRBV19 and TRBJ2-2): DGGITQSPKYLFRKEGQNVTLSCEQNLNHDAMYWYRQDPGQGLRLIYYSQIVNDFQKGDIAEGYSVSREKKESFPLTVTSAQKNPTAFYLCASLLGLAGAGELFFGEGSRLTVL.

The rearrangement joins TRBV7-3 to TRBJ2-3; D is perhaps TRBD2 (6 bases). V was trimmed by 3 bases and J by 6 bases, leaving 10 bases between them. In germline, CDR1 is SGHTA, CDR2 FQGTGA. The CDR3 extends over 13 amino acids. CDR3 protein: CASSFGGLDTQYF. The CDR3 region has the DNA TGTGCCAGCAGCTTCGGGGGTCTGGATACGCAGTATTTT.

The chain joins TRBV28 to TRBJ1-2; 8 nucleotides align to TRBD1. There are 13 residues in the CDR3. Trimming at V came to 6 bases and at J to 7 bases, leaving 7 bases not matched to a gene. CDR1 and CDR2 from the germline V gene are MDHEN and SYDVKM. CDR3 protein: CASRSDRVSGYTF. As DNA, the CDR3 is TGTGCCAGCAGATCGGACAGGGTTAGTGGCTACACCTTC.

The V call is TRBV19, the J call TRBJ1-1; 9 bases fit TRBD1. After removal of 11 bases from V and 3 bases from J, the junction contained 7 bases not matched to a gene. The CDR3 spans 13 residues. Germline assignment: CDR1 LNHDA and CDR2 SQIVND (reference sequence). Written as DNA, the CDR3 is TGTGCCGCAGGACAGGGGATGTACACTGAAGCTTTCTTT. As protein: CAAGQGMYTEAFF.

The V and J genes are TRBV13 and TRBJ2-7; 8 bases match TRBD2. In germline, CDR1 is PRHDT, CDR2 FYEKMQ (reference sequence). The CDR3 length is 18 residues. V trimming: 5 bases; J trimming: 2 bases; junction bases outside the gene matches: 17. CDR3 nucleotides: TGTGCCAGCAGCGCCCCTCCCCTTCGCGGGAGGTTTACCTACGAGCAGTACTTC. Translating gives CASSAPPLRGRFTYEQYF.

This chain joins TRBV6-2 or TRBV6-3 and TRBJ2-1; D perhaps matches TRBD2 (7 bases). The germline CDR1 and CDR2 sequences are MNHEY and SVGEGT. The CDR3 runs to 16 residues. The V and J ends lost 1 base and 3 bases respectively, with 13 bases between them. The CDR3 loop is CASSYYQGTNYNEQFF. The CDR3 DNA reads as TGTGCCAGCAGTTACTACCAGGGGACTAACTACAATGAGCAGTTCTTC.

V is TRBV5-1 and J is TRBJ2-5; D perhaps matches TRBD1 (7 bases). Germline-derived CDR1 and CDR2 are SGHRS and YFSETQ. The V gene lost 4 bases and the J gene lost 2 bases, with 15 bases spanning the gap. The CDR3 spans 15 residues. The CDR3 region is CASSGGTAVQETQYF. The DNA for the CDR3 is TGCGCCAGCAGCGGAGGGACAGCCGTTCAAGAGACCCAGTACTTC.

The chain has TRBV9 and TRBJ2-3, with D maybe TRBD1 (5 bases). CDR1 and CDR2 from the germline V gene are SGDLS and YYNGEE. The CDR3 contains 14 residues. V lost 3 bases, J lost 0 bases, and 8 bases lay in between. CDR3 nucleotides: TGTGCCAGCAGCGAGGGGTTCAGCACAGATACGCAGTATTTT. Translation: CASSEGFSTDTQYF.

This sequence joins TRBV11-1 and TRBJ2-7, with 8 nucleotides matching TRBD2. The junction had 2 bases not matched to a gene; V was cut back by 3 bases and J by 1 base. CDR3 length equals 14 residues. The germline V gene has CDR1 SGHAT and CDR2 FQDESV (reference sequence). The CDR3 is CASSFGGDSYEQYF. The DNA of the CDR3 is TGTGCCAGCAGCTTCGGGGGGGATTCCTACGAGCAGTACTTC.

The sample holds one count of this clone. This rearrangement joins TRBV12-5 to TRBJ2-1; 8 bases fit TRBD2. The V gene's germline CDR1 is LGHNT and CDR2 FRNRAP. CDR3 length equals 16 residues. Trimming took 5 bases from V and 0 from J; bases not matched to a gene: 6. CDR3 sequence (DNA): TGTGCTAGTGGTCAGACTAGCGCTTACTCCTACAATGAGCAGTTCTTC. Protein: CASGQTSAYSYNEQFF.

The CDR3 sequence is CASSWDTARGTEAFF. The CDR3 nucleotides are TGCGCCAGCAGCTGGGACACGGCACGGGGCACTGAAGCTTTCTTT. The V and J genes are TRBV5-1 and TRBJ1-1, with a weak D call TRBD1 (6 bases). CDR1 is SGHRS and CDR2 is YFSETQ in the germline V gene. The V and J ends lost 3 bases and 4 bases respectively, with 16 bases between them. CDR3 length equals 15 residues. Complete variable domain (other parts from reference TRBV5-1 and TRBJ1-1): KAGVTQTPRYLIKTRGQQVTLSCSPISGHRSVSWYQQTPGQGLQFLFEYFSETQRNKGNFPGRFSGRQFSNSRSEMNVSTLELGDSALYLCASSWDTARGTEAFFGQGTRLTVV.